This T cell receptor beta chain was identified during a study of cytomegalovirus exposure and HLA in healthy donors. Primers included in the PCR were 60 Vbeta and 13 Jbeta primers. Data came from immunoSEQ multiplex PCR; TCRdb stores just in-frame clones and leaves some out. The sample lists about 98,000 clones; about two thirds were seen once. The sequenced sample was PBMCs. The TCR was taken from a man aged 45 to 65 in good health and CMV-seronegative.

This CDR3 reads CASSPRDRVNEKLFF. CDR3 coding DNA: TGTGCCAGCAGCCCAAGGGACAGGGTTAATGAAAAACTGTTTTTT. This chain connects TRBV7-8 to TRBJ1-4; 9 nucleotides align to TRBD1. The CDR3 is 15 amino acids. After removal of 5 bases from V and 4 bases from J, the junction contained 5 bases not matched to a gene. CDR1 is SGHVS, CDR2 FQNEAQ, per germline.